The following is a T cell receptor beta chain sequence with its context. The data belong to a study of blood T cell repertoires in COVID-19. Study as a whole: From the United States, Italy and Spain came samples of acute and convalescent COVID-19.

The protocol was immunoSEQ multiplex PCR, while the TCRdb copy is restricted to in-frame clones and leaves out a portion. The data contain nearly 250,000 clones, about 82% of them singletons. Input material: peripheral blood. This clonotype was obtained from a woman aged 80 or over with COVID-19, enrolled during active disease.

CDR3 coding DNA: TGCGCCAGCAGCCAGGGACAGGGAAGTGAAAAACTGTTTTTT. Translated, it gives CASSQGQGSEKLFF. V gene TRBV4-3 combines with J gene TRBJ1-4, with 9 bases lining up with TRBD1. The CDR3 spans 14 residues. CDR1 LGHNA and CDR2 YSLEER come from the germline V gene. With 3 bases clipped from V and 7 bases from J, the junction kept 3 bases outside the gene matches.